Listed here are 18 T cell receptor beta chains from one sample, sequenced in a study of tissue T cells after allogeneic stem cell transplantation. Clones were read by immunoSEQ multiplex PCR, and TCRdb kept only the in-frame ones, dropping some. The sample consists of thousands of clones, 40% to 50% of them appearing once. Time point specified: mouse harvest day 7 after allogeneic transplant. Each mouse received 10^7 T-cell-depleted marrow cells plus 10^6 splenic CD5+ T cells by tail vein. Sequencing was carried out using gut tissue. These receptors were collected from a female BALB/c mouse given C57BL/6 T cells with graft-versus-host disease after an allogeneic hematopoietic cell transplant.

There are a few counts of this clone. The gene symbols are mouse symbols. The read stops 1 residue short of the end of the CDR3; the missing end is completed from the germline J gene. The V gene is TRBV4, the J gene TRBJ1-3; 7 bases agree with TRBD1. The CDR3 sequence is 14 residues long. Germline values: CDR1 LGHDT, CDR2 YNNKQL (reference sequence). Germline trimming cut 5 bases from V and 4 bases from J; bases unmatched to any gene: 5. CDR3 sequence: CASSATGWGNTLYF. The CDR3 bases that were read are TGTGCCAGCAGCGCGACAGGGTGGGGAAATACGCTCTAT.

Comment on this clone: Gene names are mouse gene names. CDR3 sequence: CASSSRGEDTQYF. Incomplete CDR3 DNA: TGTGCAAGCAGCTCCCGGGGGGAGGACACCCAGTAC. The rearrangement joins TRBV16 to TRBJ2-5; weak D call: TRBD2 (6 bases). The read is 1 residue too short to cover the CDR3 end, so that end is filled in from the germline J gene. The CDR3 has 13 amino acids. V was trimmed by 4 bases and J by 6 bases, leaving 11 bases between them. Germline V gives CDR1 SGHSA, CDR2 FRNQAP. Looking up the rest from reference TRBV16 and TRBJ2-5 gives the full variable domain: NAGVIQTPRHKVTGKGQEATLWCEPISGHSAVFWYRQTIVQGLEFLTYFRNQAPIDDSGMPKERFSAQMPNQSHSTLKIQSTQPQDSAVYLCASSSRGEDTQYFGPGTRLLVL.

As for this clone: Mouse gene names apply. The CDR3 goes on 1 residue after the read ends, and that part is filled in from the germline J gene. The chain recombines TRBV31 with TRBJ2-7; TRBD1 matches 7 bases. Germline CDR1 is GKSSPN and CDR2 is SITVG. The CDR3 sequence is 10 residues long. With 3 bases clipped from V and 7 bases from J, the junction kept 0 bases outside the gene matches. Incomplete CDR3 DNA: TGTGCCTGGAGACAGGGGGAACAGTAC. Translating it yields CAWRQGEQY. From start to end, the CDR3 is CAWRQGEQYF.

Worth noting for this clone: Genes and germline come from the mouse. The DNA ends 1 residue before the CDR3 does, and the rest of the CDR3 is filled in from the germline J gene. The chain carries TRBV26 and TRBJ1-6; 9 nucleotides agree with TRBD1. TRBJ1-6 is identified as an open reading frame with a role that is uncertain. Trimming cost V 2 bases and J 4 bases; bases outside gene matches: 0. This CDR3 is built from 15 residues. Germline loops: CDR1 KGHPV, CDR2 FQNQEV (reference sequence). The CDR3 sequence: CASSLGTGYNSPLYF. The DNA read from the CDR3 is TGTGCCAGCAGTCTGGGGACAGGGTATAATTCGCCCCTCTAC.

Turning to this clone: The germline and genes are mouse ones. The CDR3 goes on 1 residue after the read ends, and that part is filled in from the germline J gene. The rearrangement links TRBV1 to TRBJ1-1; possibly TRBD1 for D (6 bases). The CDR3 is 15 residues long. V was clipped by 0 bases and J by 1 base, with 9 bases between them. The germline V gene encodes CDR1 NSQYPW and CDR2 LRSPGD (reference sequence). CDR3 in amino acids: CTCSADRDKNTEVFF. The CDR3 bases that were read are TGCACCTGCAGTGCAGACCGGGACAAAAACACAGAAGTCTTC.

Turning to this clone: Gene names are mouse gene names. With the read ending 1 residue before the CDR3 end, the germline J gene is used to fill in that end. The rearrangement uses TRBV13-3 and TRBJ2-5; the match to TRBD2 covers 11 bases. V dropped 2 bases and J dropped 2; count of bases not matched to a gene: 1. Germline CDR1 and CDR2: NNHDY and SYVADS. There are 15 residues in the CDR3. The CDR3 reads CASSDGTGGQDTQYF. Incomplete CDR3 DNA: TGTGCCAGCAGTGACGGGACTGGGGGCCAAGACACCCAGTAC.

A word on this clone: The gene names given are mouse names. The read ends 1 residue before the CDR3 terminus; that terminus is restored from the germline J gene. This chain connects TRBV26 to TRBJ1-3; D remains ambiguous. The CDR3 sequence is 14 residues long. Germline lookup yields CDR1 KGHPV and CDR2 FQNQEV (reference sequence). Between the trimmed V and J ends, which lost 3 bases and 0 bases, there was a span of 6 bases. CDR3 DNA (partial): TGTGCCAGCAGTCTCCAGGATTCTGGAAATACGCTCTAT. This sequence encodes CASSLQDSGNTLY. The whole CDR3 reads CASSLQDSGNTLYF. Drawing the rest from reference TRBV26 and TRBJ1-3, the complete variable domain is NSKVIQTPRYLVKGQGQKAKMRCIPEKGHPVVFWYQQNKNNEFKFLINFQNQEVLQQIDMTEKRFSAECPSNSPCSLEIQSSEAGDSALYLCASSLQDSGNTLYFGEGSRLIVV.

Details on this clone: Germline and genes: mouse. The same CDR3 arises from other DNA sequences in this sample as well. CDR3 sequence: CASSGGANTEVFF. CDR3 DNA (partial): TGTGCCAGCAGTGGGGGGGCGAACACAGAAGTCTTC. The V gene is TRBV13-1, the J gene TRBJ1-1; TRBD1 might be the D (6 bases). With the read ending 1 residue before the CDR3 end, the germline J gene is used to fill in that end. CDR1 and CDR2 (germline): NSHNY, SYGAGN. CDR3 length equals 13 residues. The V gene lost 3 bases and the J gene lost 1 base, with 7 bases spanning the gap.

As regards this clone: Mouse gene names and germline throughout. From the germline J gene comes the end of the CDR3, since the read stops 1 residue before it. The V call is TRBV30, the J call TRBJ2-4; 8 positions agree with TRBD1. With 3 bases clipped from V and 8 bases from J, the junction kept 4 bases outside the gene matches. CDR3 length: 12 residues. Germline CDR1 reads SQVVS; CDR2 reads ANEGSEA. Partial CDR3 DNA: TGTAGTTCTAGGACAGGGGAGGGCACCTTGTAC. The encoded protein is CSSRTGEGTLY. The complete CDR3 sequence is CSSRTGEGTLYF.

A few counts support this clone. Gene names denote mouse genes. The DNA read from the CDR3 is TGTGCCAGCAGTGATTGGACTGGAAATACGCTCTAT. Translated, it gives CASSDWTGNTLY. The whole CDR3 region reads CASSDWTGNTLYF. The rearrangement links TRBV13-1 to TRBJ1-3; the D is unclear. The read ends 1 residue early relative to the CDR3; the germline J gene fills the gap. CDR1 and CDR2 from the germline V gene are NSHNY and SYGAGN. The CDR3 has 13 amino acids. Trimming stripped 1 base from V and 2 bases from J, with 4 bases between.

Worth noting for this clone: Gene names follow the mouse nomenclature. The read ends 1 residue early relative to the CDR3; the germline J gene fills the gap. The genes are TRBV26 and TRBJ2-3; D gene ambiguous. V gave up 2 bases and J gave up 2 bases, with 5 bases separating them. CDR3 length equals 13 residues. The germline CDR1 and CDR2 sequences are KGHPV and FQNQEV (reference sequence). The part of the CDR3 DNA that was read is TGTGCCAGCAGTCTGGGGTCTGCAGAAACGCTGTAT. Translation: CASSLGSAETLY. From start to end, the CDR3 is CASSLGSAETLYF.

This clone is termed medium-sized (0.01 to 0.1%). All gene names here are mouse names. Read coverage stops 1 residue before the CDR3 terminus; the germline J gene supplies the remainder. The V and J genes are TRBV12-2 and TRBJ1-4; TRBD1 agrees at 8 bases. This CDR3 is 15 amino acids long. Germline V gene data show CDR1 as SGHLS and CDR2 as HYDKME. V trimming: 1 base; J trimming: 3 bases; junction bases outside the gene matches: 3. The sequenced part of the CDR3 DNA is TGTGCCAGCTCTCTGACAGGGGAGGCCAACGAAAGATTATTT. Residues: CASSLTGEANERLF. The entire CDR3 is CASSLTGEANERLFF. Full variable domain (rest looked up from reference TRBV12-2 and TRBJ1-4): NSGVVQSPRYIIKGKGERSILKCIPISGHLSVAWYQQTQGQELKFFIQHYDKMERDKGNLPSRFSVQQFDDYHSEMNMSALELEDSAVYFCASSLTGEANERLFFGHGTKLSVL.

Note on this clone: Gene names are the mouse ones. The read gets to within 1 residue of the CDR3 end, and the germline J gene fills in the rest. The chain couples TRBV3 to TRBJ2-3; tentative D call: TRBD1 (8 bases). Germline V CDR1 and CDR2: SNHLY, FYNGKV (reference sequence). The CDR3 runs 15 residues. Trimming removed 4 bases at V and 1 base at J, with 12 bases between. The sequenced part of the CDR3 DNA is TGTGCCAGCAGCTACAGGGGGGCGGGTGCAGAAACGCTGTAT. It codes for CASSYRGAGAETLY. The CDR3 reads in full as CASSYRGAGAETLYF. The whole variable domain, remainder taken from reference TRBV3 and TRBJ2-3, is GPKVLQIPSHQIIDMGQMVTLNCDPVSNHLYFYWYKQILGQQMEFLVNFYNGKVMEKSKLFKDQFSVERPDGSYFTLKIQPTALEDSAVYFCASSYRGAGAETLYFGSGTRLTVL.

With respect to this clone: Mouse gene names apply. With the read ending 1 residue before the CDR3 end, the germline J gene is used to fill in that end. The chain combines TRBV26 with TRBJ1-3; unclear D gene. This CDR3 comprises 14 residues. CDR1 and CDR2 (germline): KGHPV, FQNQEV (reference sequence). V was pared by 0 bases and J by 0 bases, with 3 bases between. The sequenced part of the CDR3 DNA is TGTGCCAGCAGTCTGTCCAGTTCTGGAAATACGCTCTAT. Its translation: CASSLSSSGNTLY. The whole CDR3 protein is CASSLSSSGNTLYF.

In this sample, this clone turned up a few times. Germline and genes here are mouse. The sequence runs out 1 residue before the end of the CDR3; the remainder is reconstructed from the germline J gene. The V gene is TRBV19, the J gene TRBJ2-7; 9 bases are shared with TRBD1. Trimming took 7 bases from V and 3 from J; bases not matched to a gene: 2. The CDR3 loop spans 12 amino acids. CDR1 and CDR2 (germline): FNHDT, SITEND (reference sequence). Partial CDR3 DNA: TGTGCCAGCGAGACAGGGGGCTATGAACAGTAC. Its translation is CASETGGYEQY. From start to end, the CDR3 is CASETGGYEQYF.

As regards this clone: Mouse germline and gene names are used. The sequenced part of the CDR3 DNA is TGTGCCAGCTCTCTCCGCCCCTGGGGTAGTCAAAACACCTTGTAC. Protein product: CASSLRPWGSQNTLY. The whole CDR3 protein is CASSLRPWGSQNTLYF. The V call is TRBV12-1, the J call TRBJ2-4, with D possibly TRBD2 on 6 matching bases. The sequence runs out 1 residue before the end of the CDR3; the remainder is reconstructed from the germline J gene. The V gene's germline CDR1 is SGHSN and CDR2 HYEKVE. This CDR3 region has 16 residues. The V end lost 0 bases, the J end lost 0 bases, and 12 bases lay between the germline ends.

Remarks on this clone: Genes and germline come from the mouse. The read stops 1 residue short of the end of the CDR3; the missing end is completed from the germline J gene. The chain carries TRBV3 and TRBJ1-2, with 10 nucleotides matching TRBD1. Per germline, CDR1 SNHLY and CDR2 FYNGKV (reference sequence). This CDR3 contains 14 residues. V gave up 4 bases and J gave up 1 base; unmatched junction bases: 0. Here the CDR3 reads CASSWDRGNSDYTF. The sequenced part of the CDR3 DNA is TGTGCCAGCAGCTGGGACAGGGGAAACTCCGACTACACC.

Concerning this clone: Gene names follow the mouse nomenclature. From the germline J gene comes the end of the CDR3, since the read stops 1 residue before it. The V call is TRBV3, the J call TRBJ2-7, with D perhaps TRBD1 (5 bases). Per the germline V gene, CDR1 is SNHLY and CDR2 is FYNGKV (reference sequence). V was cut by 0 bases and J by 1 base, with 7 bases left in between. The CDR3 consists of 14 residues. Here the CDR3 reads CASSLAGQSYEQYF. The part of the CDR3 DNA that was read is TGTGCCAGCAGCTTAGCCGGACAATCCTATGAACAGTAC.